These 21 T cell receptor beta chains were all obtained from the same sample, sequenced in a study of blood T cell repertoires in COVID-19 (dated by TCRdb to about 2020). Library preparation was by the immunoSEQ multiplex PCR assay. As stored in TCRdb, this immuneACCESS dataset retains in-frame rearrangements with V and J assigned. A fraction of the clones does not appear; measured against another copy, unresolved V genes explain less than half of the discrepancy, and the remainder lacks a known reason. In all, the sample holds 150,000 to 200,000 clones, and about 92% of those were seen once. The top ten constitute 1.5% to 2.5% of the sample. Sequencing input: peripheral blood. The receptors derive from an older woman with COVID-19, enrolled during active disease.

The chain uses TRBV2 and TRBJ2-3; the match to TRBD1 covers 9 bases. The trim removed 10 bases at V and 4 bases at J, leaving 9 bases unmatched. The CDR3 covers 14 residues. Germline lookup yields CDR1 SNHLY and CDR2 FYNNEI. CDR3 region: CAKDRGGPSDTQYF. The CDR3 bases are TGTGCCAAGGACAGGGGAGGTCCCTCAGATACGCAGTATTTT. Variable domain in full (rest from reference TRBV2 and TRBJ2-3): EPEVTQTPSHQVTQMGQEVILRCVPISNHLYFYWYRQILGQKVEFLVSFYNNEISEKSEIFDDQFSVERPDGSNFTLKIRSTKLEDSAMYFCAKDRGGPSDTQYFGPGTRLTVL.

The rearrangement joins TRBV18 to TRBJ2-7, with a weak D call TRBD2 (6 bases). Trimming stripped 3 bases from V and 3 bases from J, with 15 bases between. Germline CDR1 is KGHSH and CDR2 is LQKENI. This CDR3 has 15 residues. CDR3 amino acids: CASSPQQAGIYEQYF. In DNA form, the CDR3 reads TGTGCCAGCTCACCCCAACAGGCGGGGATCTACGAGCAGTACTTC.

CDR3 sequence: CASWDSSSNQPQHF. DNA for the CDR3: TGTGCCAGCTGGGACAGTAGTAGCAATCAGCCCCAGCATTTT. The J gene is TRBJ1-5, the V gene TRBV19, with 7 positions matching TRBD1. CDR1 and CDR2 from the germline V gene are LNHDA and SQIVND (reference sequence). This CDR3 region has 14 residues. Losses at the gene ends were 9 bases for V and 0 bases for J; bases not matched to a gene: 5. Complete variable domain (other parts from reference TRBV19 and TRBJ1-5): DGGITQSPKYLFRKEGQNVTLSCEQNLNHDAMYWYRQDPGQGLRLIYYSQIVNDFQKGDIAEGYSVSREKKESFPLTVTSAQKNPTAFYLCASWDSSSNQPQHFGDGTRLSIL.

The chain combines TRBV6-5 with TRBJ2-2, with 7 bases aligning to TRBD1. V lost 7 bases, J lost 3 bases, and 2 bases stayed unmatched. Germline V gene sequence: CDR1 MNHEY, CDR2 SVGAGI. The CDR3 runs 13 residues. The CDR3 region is CASKGADTGELFF. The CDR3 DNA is TGTGCCAGCAAGGGGGCGGACACCGGGGAGCTGTTTTTT.

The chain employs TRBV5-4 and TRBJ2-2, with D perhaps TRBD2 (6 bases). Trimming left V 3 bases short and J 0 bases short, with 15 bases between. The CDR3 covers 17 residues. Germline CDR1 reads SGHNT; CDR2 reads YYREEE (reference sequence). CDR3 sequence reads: CASSSRGGTANTGELFF. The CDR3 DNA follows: TGTGCCAGCAGCTCGCGGGGTGGGACCGCGAACACCGGGGAGCTGTTTTTT.

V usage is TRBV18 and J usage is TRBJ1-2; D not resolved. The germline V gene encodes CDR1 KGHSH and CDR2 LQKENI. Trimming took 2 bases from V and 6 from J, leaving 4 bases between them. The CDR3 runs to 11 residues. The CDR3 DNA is TGTGCCAGCTCACCAGAGAATGGCTACACCTTC. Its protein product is CASSPENGYTF.

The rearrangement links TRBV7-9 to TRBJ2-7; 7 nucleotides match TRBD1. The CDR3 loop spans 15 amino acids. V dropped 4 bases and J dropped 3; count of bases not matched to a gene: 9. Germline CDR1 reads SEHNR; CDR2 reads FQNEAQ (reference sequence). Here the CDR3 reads CASSSPRQGNYEQYF. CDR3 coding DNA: TGTGCCAGCAGCTCCCCCCGACAGGGTAACTACGAGCAGTACTTC. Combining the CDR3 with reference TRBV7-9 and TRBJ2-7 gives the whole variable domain DTGVSQNPRHKITKRGQNVTFRCDPISEHNRLYWYRQTLGQGPEFLTYFQNEAQLEKSRLLSDRFSAERPKGSFSTLEIQRTEQGDSAMYLCASSSPRQGNYEQYFGPGTRLTVT.

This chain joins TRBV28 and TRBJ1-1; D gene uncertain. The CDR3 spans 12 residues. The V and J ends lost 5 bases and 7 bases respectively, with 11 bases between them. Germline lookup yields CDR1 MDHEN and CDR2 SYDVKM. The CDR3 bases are TGTGCCAGCAGTCGTATTGACTTTGAAGCTTTCTTT. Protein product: CASSRIDFEAFF. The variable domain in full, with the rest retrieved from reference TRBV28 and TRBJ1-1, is DVKVTQSSRYLVKRTGEKVFLECVQDMDHENMFWYRQDPGLGLRLIYFSYDVKMKEKGDIPEGYSVSREKKERFSLILESASTNQTSMYLCASSRIDFEAFFGQGTRLTVV.

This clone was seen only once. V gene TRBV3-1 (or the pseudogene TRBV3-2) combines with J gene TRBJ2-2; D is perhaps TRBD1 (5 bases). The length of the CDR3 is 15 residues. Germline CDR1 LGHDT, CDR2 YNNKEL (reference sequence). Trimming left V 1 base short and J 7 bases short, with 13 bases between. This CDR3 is CASSQGMGRLGELFF. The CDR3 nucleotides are TGTGCCAGCAGCCAAGGCATGGGGCGTCTCGGGGAGCTGTTTTTT.

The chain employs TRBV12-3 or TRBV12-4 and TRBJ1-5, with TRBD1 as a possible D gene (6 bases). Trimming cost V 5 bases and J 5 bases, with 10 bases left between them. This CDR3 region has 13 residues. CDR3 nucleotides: TGTGCCAGCAGTGGACAGCTACATCAGCCCCAGCATTTT. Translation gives CASSGQLHQPQHF.

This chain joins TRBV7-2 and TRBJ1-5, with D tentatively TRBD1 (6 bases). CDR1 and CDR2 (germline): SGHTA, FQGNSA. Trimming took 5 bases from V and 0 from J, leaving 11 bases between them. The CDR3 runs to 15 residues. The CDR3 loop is CASSRDTDSNQPQHF. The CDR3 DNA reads TGTGCCAGCAGCCGGGACACAGATAGCAATCAGCCCCAGCATTTT.

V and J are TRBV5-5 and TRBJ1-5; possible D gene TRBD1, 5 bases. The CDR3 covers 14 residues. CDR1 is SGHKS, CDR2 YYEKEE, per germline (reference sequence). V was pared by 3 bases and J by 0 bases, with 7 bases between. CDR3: CASSSRVSNQPQHF. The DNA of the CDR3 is TGTGCCAGCAGCTCCAGGGTTAGCAATCAGCCCCAGCATTTT. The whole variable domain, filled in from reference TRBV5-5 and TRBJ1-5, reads DAGVTQSPTHLIKTRGQQVTLRCSPISGHKSVSWYQQVLGQGPQFIFQYYEKEERGRGNFPDRFSARQFPNYSSELNVNALLLGDSALYLCASSSRVSNQPQHFGDGTRLSIL.

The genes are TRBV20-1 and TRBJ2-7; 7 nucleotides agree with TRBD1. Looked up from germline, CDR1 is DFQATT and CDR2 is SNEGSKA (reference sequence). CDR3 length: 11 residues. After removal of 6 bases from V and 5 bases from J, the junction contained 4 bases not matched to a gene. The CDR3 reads CSADRDNEQYF. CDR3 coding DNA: TGCAGTGCCGACAGGGACAACGAGCAGTACTTC.

Here the CDR3 DNA reads TGTGCCATCAGTGGCGACATTCCCTACGAGCAGTACTTC. Translated: CAISGDIPYEQYF. V and J are TRBV10-3 and TRBJ2-7; D call uncertain. V was trimmed by 4 bases and J by 2 bases, leaving 9 bases between them. Germline CDR1 and CDR2: ENHRY and SYGVKD. The CDR3 contains 13 residues.

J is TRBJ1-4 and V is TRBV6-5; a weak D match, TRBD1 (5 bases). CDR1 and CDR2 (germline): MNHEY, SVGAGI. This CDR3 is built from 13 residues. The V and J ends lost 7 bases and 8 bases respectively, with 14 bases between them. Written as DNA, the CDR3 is TGTGCCAGCATGGGGGGGATAGGGGAAAAACTGTTTTTT. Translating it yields CASMGGIGEKLFF.

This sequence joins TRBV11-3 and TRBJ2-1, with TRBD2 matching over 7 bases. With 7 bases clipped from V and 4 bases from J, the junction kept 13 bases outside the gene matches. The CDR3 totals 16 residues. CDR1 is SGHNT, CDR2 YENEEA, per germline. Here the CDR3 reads CASITLGGGKYNEQFF. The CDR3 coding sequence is TGTGCCAGCATCACCCTCGGCGGGGGAAAATACAATGAGCAGTTCTTC.

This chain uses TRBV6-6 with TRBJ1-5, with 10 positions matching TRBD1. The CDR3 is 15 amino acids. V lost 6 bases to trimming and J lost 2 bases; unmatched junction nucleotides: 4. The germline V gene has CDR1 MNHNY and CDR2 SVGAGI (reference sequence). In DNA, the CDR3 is TGTGCCAGCAGGACCGGGACAGGGGGCAATCAGCCCCAGCATTTT. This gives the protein CASRTGTGGNQPQHF.

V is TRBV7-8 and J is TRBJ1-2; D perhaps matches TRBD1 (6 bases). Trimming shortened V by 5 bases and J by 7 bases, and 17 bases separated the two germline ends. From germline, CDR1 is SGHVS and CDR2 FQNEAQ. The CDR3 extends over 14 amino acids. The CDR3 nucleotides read TGTGCCAGCAGCCCCGACCAGGGGCAAAGTGGCTACACCTTC. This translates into CASSPDQGQSGYTF.

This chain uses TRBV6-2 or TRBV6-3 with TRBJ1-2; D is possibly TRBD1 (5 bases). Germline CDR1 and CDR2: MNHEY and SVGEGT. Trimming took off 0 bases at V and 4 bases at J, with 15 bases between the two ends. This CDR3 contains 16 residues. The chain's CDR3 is CASSYSGGGPTYGYTF. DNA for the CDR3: TGTGCCAGCAGTTACTCGGGGGGTGGCCCTACCTATGGCTACACCTTC.

CDR3 DNA sequence: TGTGCCAGCAGTGAAAGGTGGGGGACAGGGTTCAATCAGCCCCAGCATTTT. Translated: CASSERWGTGFNQPQHF. The chain is built from TRBV2 and TRBJ1-5; 9 bases align to TRBD1. V dropped 2 bases and J dropped 3; count of bases not matched to a gene: 8. The germline gives CDR1 SNHLY, CDR2 FYNNEI. The CDR3 runs to 17 residues.

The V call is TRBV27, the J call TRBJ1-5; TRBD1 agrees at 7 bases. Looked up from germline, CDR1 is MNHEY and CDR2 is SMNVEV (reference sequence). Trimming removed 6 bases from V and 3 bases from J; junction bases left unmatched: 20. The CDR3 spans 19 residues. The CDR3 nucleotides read TGTGCCAGCAGCCTGACGTCTTGGGTTAGGGGGCACACCAATCAGCCCCAGCATTTT. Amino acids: CASSLTSWVRGHTNQPQHF.